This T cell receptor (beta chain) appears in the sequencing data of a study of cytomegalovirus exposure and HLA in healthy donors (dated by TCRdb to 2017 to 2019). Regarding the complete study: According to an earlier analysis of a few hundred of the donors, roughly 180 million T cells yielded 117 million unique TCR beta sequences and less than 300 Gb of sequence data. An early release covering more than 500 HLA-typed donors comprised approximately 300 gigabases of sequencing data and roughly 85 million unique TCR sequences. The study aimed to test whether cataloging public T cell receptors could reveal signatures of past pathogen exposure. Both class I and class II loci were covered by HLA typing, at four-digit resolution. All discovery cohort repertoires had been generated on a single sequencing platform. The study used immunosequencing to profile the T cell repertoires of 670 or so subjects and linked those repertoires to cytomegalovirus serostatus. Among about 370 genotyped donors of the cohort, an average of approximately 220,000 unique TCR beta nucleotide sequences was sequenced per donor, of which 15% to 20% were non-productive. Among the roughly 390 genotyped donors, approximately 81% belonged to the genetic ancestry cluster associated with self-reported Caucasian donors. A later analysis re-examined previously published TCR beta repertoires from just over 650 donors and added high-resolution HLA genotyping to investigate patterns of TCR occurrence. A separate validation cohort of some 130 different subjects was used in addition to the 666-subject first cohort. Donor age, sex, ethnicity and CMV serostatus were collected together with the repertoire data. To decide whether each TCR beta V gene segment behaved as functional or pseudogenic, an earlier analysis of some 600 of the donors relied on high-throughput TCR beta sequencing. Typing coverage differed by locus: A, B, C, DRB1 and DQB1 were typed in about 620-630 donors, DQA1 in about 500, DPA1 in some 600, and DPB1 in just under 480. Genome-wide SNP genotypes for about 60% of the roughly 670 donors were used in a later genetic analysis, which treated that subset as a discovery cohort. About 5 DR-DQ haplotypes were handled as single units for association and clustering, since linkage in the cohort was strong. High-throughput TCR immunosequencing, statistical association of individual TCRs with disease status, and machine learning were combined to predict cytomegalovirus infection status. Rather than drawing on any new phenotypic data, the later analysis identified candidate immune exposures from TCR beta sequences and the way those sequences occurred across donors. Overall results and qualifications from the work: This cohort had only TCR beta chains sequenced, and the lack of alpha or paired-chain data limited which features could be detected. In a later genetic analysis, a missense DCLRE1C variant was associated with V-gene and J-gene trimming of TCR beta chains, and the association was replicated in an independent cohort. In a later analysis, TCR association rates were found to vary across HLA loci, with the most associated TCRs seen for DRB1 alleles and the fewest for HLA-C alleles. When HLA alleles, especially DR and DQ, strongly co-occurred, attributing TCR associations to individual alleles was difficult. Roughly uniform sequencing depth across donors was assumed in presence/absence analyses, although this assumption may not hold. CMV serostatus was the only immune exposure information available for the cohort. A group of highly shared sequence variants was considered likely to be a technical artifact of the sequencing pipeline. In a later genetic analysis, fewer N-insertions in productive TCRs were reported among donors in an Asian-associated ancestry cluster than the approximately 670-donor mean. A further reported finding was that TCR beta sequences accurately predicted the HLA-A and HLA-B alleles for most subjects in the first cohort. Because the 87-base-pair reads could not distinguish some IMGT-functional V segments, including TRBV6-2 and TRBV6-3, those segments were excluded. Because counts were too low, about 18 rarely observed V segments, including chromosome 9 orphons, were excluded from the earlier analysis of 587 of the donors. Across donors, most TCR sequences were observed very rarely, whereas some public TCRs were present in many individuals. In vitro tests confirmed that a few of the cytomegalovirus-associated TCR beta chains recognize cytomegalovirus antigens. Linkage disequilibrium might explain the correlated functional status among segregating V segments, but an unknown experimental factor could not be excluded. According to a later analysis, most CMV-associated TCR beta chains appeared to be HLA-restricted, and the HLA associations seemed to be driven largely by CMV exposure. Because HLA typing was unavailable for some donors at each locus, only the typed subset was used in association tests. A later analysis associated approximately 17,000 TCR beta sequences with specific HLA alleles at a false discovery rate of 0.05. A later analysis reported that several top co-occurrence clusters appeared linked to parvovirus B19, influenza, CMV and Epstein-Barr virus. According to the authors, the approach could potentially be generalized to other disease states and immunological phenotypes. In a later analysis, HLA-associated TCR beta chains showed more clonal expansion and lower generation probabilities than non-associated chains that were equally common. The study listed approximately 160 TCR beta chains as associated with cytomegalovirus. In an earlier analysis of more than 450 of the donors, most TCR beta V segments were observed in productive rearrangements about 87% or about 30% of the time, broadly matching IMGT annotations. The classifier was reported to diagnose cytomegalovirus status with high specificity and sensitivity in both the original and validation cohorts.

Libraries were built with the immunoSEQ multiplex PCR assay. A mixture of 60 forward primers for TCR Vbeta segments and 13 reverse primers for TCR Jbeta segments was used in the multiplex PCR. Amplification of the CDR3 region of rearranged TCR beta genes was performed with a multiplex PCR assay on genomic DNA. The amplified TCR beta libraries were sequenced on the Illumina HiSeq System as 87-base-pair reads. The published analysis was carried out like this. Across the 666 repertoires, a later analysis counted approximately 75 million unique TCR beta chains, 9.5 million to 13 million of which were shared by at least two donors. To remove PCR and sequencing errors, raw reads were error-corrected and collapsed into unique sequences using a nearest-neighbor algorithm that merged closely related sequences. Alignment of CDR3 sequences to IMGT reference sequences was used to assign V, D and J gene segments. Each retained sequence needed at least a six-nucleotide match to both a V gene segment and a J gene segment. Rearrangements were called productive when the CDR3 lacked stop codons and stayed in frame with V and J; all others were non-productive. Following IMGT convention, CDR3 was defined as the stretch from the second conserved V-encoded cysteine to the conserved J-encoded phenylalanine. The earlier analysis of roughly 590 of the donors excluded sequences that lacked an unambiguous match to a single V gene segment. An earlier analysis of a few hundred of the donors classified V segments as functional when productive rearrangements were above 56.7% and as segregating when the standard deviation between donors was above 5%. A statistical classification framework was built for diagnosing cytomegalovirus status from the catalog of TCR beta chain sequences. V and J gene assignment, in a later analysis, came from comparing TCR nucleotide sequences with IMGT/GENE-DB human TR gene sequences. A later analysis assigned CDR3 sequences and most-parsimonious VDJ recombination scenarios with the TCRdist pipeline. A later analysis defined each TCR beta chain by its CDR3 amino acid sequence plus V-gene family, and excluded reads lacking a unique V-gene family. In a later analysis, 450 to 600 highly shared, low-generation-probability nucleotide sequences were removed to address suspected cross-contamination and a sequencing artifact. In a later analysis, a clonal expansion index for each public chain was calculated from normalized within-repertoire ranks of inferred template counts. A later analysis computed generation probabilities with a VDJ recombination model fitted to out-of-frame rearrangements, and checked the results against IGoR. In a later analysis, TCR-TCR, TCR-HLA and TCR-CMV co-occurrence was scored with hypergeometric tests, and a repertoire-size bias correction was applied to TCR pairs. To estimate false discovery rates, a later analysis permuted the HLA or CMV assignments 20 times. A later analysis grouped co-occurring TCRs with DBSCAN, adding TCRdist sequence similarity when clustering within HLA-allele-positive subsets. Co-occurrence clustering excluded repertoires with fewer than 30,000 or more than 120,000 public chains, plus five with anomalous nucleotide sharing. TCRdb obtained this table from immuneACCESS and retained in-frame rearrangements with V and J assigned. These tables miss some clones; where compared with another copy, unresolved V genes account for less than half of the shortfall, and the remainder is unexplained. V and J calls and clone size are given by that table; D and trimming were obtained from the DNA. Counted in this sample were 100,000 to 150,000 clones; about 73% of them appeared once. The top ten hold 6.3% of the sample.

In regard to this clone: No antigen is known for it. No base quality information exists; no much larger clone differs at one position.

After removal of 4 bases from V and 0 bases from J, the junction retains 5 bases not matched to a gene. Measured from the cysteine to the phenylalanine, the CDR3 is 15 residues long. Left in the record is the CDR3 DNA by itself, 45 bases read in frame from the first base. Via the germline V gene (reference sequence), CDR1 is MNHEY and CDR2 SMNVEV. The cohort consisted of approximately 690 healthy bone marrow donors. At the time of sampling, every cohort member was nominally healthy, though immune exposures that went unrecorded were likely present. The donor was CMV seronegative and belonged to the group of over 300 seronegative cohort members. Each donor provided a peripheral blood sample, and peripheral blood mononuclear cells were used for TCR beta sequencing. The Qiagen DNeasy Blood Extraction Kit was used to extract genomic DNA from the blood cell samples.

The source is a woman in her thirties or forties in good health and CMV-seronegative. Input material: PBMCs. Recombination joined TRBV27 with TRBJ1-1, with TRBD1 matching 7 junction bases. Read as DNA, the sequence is TGTGCCAGCAGTTCTACAGGGGCCCTGAACACTGAAGCTTTCTTT. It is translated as CASSSTGALNTEAFF.